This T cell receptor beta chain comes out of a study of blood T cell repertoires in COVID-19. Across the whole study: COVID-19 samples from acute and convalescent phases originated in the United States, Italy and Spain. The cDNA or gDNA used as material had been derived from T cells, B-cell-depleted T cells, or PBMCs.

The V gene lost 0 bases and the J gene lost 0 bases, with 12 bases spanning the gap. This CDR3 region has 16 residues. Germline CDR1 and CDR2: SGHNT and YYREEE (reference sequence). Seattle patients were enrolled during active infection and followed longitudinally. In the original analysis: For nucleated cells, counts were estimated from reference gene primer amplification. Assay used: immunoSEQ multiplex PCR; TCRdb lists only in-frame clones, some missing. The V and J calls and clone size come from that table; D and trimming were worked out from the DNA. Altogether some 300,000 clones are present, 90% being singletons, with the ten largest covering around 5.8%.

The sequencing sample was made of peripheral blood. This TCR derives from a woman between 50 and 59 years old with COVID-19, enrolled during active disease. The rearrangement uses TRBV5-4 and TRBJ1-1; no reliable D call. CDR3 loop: CASSLGRNTMNTEAFF. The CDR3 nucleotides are TGTGCCAGCAGCTTGGGGCGGAACACCATGAACACTGAAGCTTTCTTT. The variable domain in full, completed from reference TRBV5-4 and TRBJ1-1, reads ETGVTQSPTHLIKTRGQQVTLRCSSQSGHNTVSWYQQALGQGPQFIFQYYREEENGRGNFPPRFSGLQFPNYSSELNVNALELDDSALYLCASSLGRNTMNTEAFFGQGTRLTVV.